These 6 T cell receptor beta chains came from one sample sequenced in a study of T cell repertoires in cytomegalovirus infection. One entry per CDR3 protein, called by TCRdb with MiXCR from the reads. The repertoire holds around 740,000 distinct CDR3 sequences, with 35% to 45% as singletons. The sequenced sample was PBMCs. The source is a human donor in good health (CMV status not recorded). Some clones in this sample may be carry-over from other donors' samples.

About this clonotype itself: This sequence may be a read error, since a much larger clone differs from it by one base. This chain joins TRBV12-3 or TRBV12-4 and TRBJ1-1; no clear D. This CDR3 comprises 14 residues. CDR3 in DNA: TGTGCCATCAGTCCTAAGACCGCAGCGGGTGAAGCTTTCTTT. Amino acids: CAISPKTAAGEAFF.

The sample holds a few counts of this clonotype. Compared with germline, one end of the junction differs, possibly owing to a read error. The J gene is TRBJ2-1, the V gene TRBV7-8; no clear D. The germline gives CDR1 SGHVS, CDR2 FQNEAQ. CDR3 length: 9 amino acids. The CDR3 coding sequence is TGTGCCAGCAGCCCGACCCTCGACTTC. It is translated as CASSPTLDF.

This rearrangement joins TRBV18 to TRBJ1-5; 7 bases are shared with TRBD1. The V gene's germline CDR1 is KGHSH and CDR2 LQKENI. The CDR3 is 15 residues long. Losses at the gene ends were 0 bases for V and 7 bases for J; bases not matched to a gene: 6. The CDR3: CASSPPEQGNQPQHF. In DNA form, the CDR3 reads TGTGCCAGCTCACCACCGGAACAGGGGAACCAGCCCCAGCATTTT.

This rearrangement joins TRBV7-4 to TRBJ2-7; 7 bases align to TRBD2. CDR1 and CDR2 from the germline V gene are SGHVT and SQSDAQ. Unmatched junction bases numbered 6, after V lost 1 base and J lost 6 bases. CDR3 length: 14 amino acids. The CDR3 DNA reads TGTGCCAGCAGCTTAGGTGGCAGGGAGGGCGAGCAGTACTTC. Protein product: CASSLGGREGEQYF.

This clonotype has only a few counts. The CDR3 is CASSFQGQPQHF. The CDR3 DNA is TGTGCCAGTAGTTTTCAGGGGCAGCCCCAGCATTTT. J is TRBJ1-5 and V is TRBV19; D might be TRBD1 (6 bases). CDR1 and CDR2 (germline): LNHDA, SQIVND (reference sequence). The CDR3 extends over 12 amino acids. V was cut by 5 bases and J by 7 bases, with 9 bases left in between. Full variable domain (outside the CDR3, taken from reference TRBV19 and TRBJ1-5): DGGITQSPKYLFRKEGQNVTLSCEQNLNHDAMYWYRQDPGQGLRLIYYSQIVNDFQKGDIAEGYSVSREKKESFPLTVTSAQKNPTAFYLCASSFQGQPQHFGDGTRLSIL.

The rearrangement joins TRBV7-3 to TRBJ2-3; D is ambiguous. CDR3 length: 13 amino acids. Germline CDR1 and CDR2: SGHTA and FQGTGA. V was shortened by 8 bases and J by 8 bases, with 17 bases between the two germline ends. The CDR3 DNA is TGTGCCAGCTCGGCCGGGCTGTACGCTACGCAGTATTTT. Protein sequence: CASSAGLYATQYF.